The TCR beta chain under discussion was sequenced for a study of identical twins (dated by TCRdb to 2016 to 2017). Concerning the study at large: TCR alpha and beta repertoires from monozygotic twins, unrelated adults of various ages and cord blood were deep-sequenced to test whether fetal clonotypes persist. To rule out contamination, the twin experiments were replicated at different times with different library preparation protocols. The paper as a whole reports these results and caveats: Abundant cord blood beta clonotypes had fewer insertions, young adult naive repertoires showed a similar but weaker trend, and memory repertoires showed no such trend. Compared with coincidental sharing between unrelated individuals, out-of-frame TCR alpha sequences shared between twins showed an excess of sequences with low generation probability. Invariant T cells such as MAIT and iNKT could partly confound zero-insertion analyses, though diverse VJ usage argued against this for most clonotypes. Conclusions relied on cross-sectional statistical analysis, since the same donors could not be followed over many years. In monozygotic twins, out-of-frame TCR alpha sharing was systematically underestimated by recombination models, although the models agreed with sharing between unrelated individuals. In beta out-of-frame sequences, excess twin sharing was weaker, because having fewer shared sequences lowered the signal-to-noise ratio.

CDR1 and CDR2, looked up from the germline V gene, are SGHTA and FQGNSA. There are 16 amino acids in the CDR3, from cysteine to phenylalanine inclusive. Only CDR3 DNA is held: 48 bases, read in frame from base 1. Unmatched junction bases come to 9, with V trimmed by 3 bases and J by 5 bases. Only healthy Caucasian donors were included. Three pairs of female monozygotic twins, all aged roughly 18 to 29 years, made up the twin cohort. Positive isolation kits from Invitrogen were used to isolate the CD4+ and CD8+ T cell populations. This clonotype was picked up one time. Its antigen remains undetermined. No per-base quality is available; no much larger clone lies one base away. Libraries were made using 5' RACE. Sequencing was carried out with an Illumina HiSeq 2000. A universal primer binding site was added through template switching, and the final cDNA carried a unique molecular identifier so that TCR cDNA molecules could be counted accurately. Specific primers in the conserved constant-segment region were used to synthesize first-strand cDNA for the TCR alpha and beta chains. Each cDNA library was double barcoded, with a SMART-Mk sample barcode plus Illumina barcodes, to control for contamination. TruSeq adapter sequences, together with Illumina sample barcodes, were added in two successive PCR steps. TCR alpha and beta cDNA libraries were sequenced on the Illumina HiSeq platform with custom primers. In the original analysis: MiGEC was used to process raw reads and extract unique molecular identifiers, and MiXCR was used to find CDR3 positions. Recombination models were inferred per individual with the repgenHMM and IGoR tools using an EM algorithm. Shared clonotype analysis was performed with the tcR package in R, normalizing sharing by the product of cloneset sizes. To study raw recombination without the effects of thymic and clonal selection, out-of-frame nonproductive sequences were analyzed. TCRdb applied fastp at Q25 and MiXCR to the public reads, then kept only in-frame beta chains. Each CDR3 protein gets just one entry, which takes the most common genes and DNA from the rows behind it. What appears here as the V and J calls and clone size reflects TCRdb's work, not the paper's. Counted in this sample were around 530,000 distinct CDR3 sequences; 13% to 15% of them appeared once. In total, the top ten clones hold roughly 0.43% of the sample.

The sample was also reused in another study, on yellow fever vaccine responses in identical twins. The second publication reports: The authors reported that the T cell response to vaccination in identical twins appeared partly convergent and partly personalized. In identical twins, the study followed T cell clones that responded to the vaccine with precision.

The source is a woman between 18 and 29 years old in good health. The V and J segments used are TRBV7-2 and TRBJ2-5, and 10 junction bases match TRBD2. Sequenced: CD4+ T cells sorted from blood. The sequence in DNA is TGTGCCAGCAGCTTGACTAGCGGGTCCCGCGGGGAGACCCAGTACTTC. It translates to CASSLTSGSRGETQYF.